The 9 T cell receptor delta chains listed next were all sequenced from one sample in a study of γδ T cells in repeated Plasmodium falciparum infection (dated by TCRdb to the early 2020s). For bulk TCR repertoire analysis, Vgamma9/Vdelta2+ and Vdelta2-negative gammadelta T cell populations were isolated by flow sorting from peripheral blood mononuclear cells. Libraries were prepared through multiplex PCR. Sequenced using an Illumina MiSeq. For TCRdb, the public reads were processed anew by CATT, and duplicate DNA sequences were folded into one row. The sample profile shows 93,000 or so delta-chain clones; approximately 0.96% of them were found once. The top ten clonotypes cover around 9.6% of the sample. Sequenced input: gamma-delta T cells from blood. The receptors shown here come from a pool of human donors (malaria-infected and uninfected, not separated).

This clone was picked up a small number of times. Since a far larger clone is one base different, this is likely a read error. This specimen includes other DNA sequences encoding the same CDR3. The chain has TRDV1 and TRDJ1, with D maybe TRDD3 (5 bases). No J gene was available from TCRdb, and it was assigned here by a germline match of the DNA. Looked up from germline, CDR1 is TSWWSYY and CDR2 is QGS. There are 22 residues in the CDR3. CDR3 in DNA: TGCGCTCTTGGGGAACTCAAACCAAACCCGAAGGGACCCGCACAGTACACCGATAAACTCATCTTT. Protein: CALGELKPNPKGPAQYTDKLIF.

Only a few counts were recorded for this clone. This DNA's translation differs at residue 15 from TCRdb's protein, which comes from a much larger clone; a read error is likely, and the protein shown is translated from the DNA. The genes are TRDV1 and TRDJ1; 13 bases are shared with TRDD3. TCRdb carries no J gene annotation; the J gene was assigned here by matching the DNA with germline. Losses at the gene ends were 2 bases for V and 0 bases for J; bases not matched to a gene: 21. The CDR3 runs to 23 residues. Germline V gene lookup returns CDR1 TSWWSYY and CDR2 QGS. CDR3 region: CALGEDRRIVLGDTPRYTDKLIF. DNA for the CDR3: TGTGCTCTTGGGGAAGATAGAAGAATTGTACTGGGGGATACGCCCCGATACACCGATAAACTCATCTTT.

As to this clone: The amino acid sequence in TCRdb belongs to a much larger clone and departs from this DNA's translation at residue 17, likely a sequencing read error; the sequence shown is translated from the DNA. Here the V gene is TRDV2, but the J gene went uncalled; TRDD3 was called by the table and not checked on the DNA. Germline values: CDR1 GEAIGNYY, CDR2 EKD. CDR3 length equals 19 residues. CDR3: CACDSLTGGQTEYTDKHIF. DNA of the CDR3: TGTGCCTGTGACTCTCTAACTGGGGGACAGACTGAGTACACCGATAAACACATCTTT.

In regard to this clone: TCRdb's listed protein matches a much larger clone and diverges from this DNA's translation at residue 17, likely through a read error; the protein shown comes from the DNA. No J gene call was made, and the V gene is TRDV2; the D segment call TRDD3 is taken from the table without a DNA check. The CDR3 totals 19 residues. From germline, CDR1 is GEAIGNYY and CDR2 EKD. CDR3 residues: CACNGVLGDTSLDSDKPIF. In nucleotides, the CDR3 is TGTGCCTGTAATGGCGTACTGGGGGATACGAGCCTCGACAGCGATAAACCCATCTTT.

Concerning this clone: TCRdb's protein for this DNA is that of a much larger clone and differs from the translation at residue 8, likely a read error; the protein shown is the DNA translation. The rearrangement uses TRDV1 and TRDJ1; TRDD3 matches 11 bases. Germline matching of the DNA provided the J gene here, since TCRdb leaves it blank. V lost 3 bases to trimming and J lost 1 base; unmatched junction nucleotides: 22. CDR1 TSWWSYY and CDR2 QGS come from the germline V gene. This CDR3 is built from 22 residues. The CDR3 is CALGDSSSLGRVWGIRTDKLIF. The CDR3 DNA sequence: TGTGCTCTTGGGGATTCTTCCTCCCTCGGAAGAGTGTGGGGGATACGCACCGATAAACTCATCTTT.

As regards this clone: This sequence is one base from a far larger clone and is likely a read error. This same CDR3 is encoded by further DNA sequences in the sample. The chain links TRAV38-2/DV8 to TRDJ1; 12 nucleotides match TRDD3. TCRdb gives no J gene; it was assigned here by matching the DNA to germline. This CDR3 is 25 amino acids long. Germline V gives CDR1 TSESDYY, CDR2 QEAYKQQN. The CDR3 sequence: CAYRSVNFVKGDLLGDTGNTDKLIF. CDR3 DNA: TGTGCATATAGGAGCGTTAACTTCGTCAAAGGCGACCTCCTGGGGGATACGGGGAACACCGATAAACTCATCTTT.

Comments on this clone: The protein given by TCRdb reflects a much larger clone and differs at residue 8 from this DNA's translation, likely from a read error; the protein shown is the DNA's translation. Written as DNA, the CDR3 is TGTGCCTGTGAACGTCCGGGGTCCTACACCGATAAACTCATCTTT. Translation: CACERPGSYTDKLIF. The chain combines TRDV2 with TRDJ1; D gene ambiguous. CDR1 is GEAIGNYY, CDR2 EKD, per germline. The CDR3 runs 15 residues. The V and J ends lost 4 bases and 0 bases respectively, with 14 bases between them.

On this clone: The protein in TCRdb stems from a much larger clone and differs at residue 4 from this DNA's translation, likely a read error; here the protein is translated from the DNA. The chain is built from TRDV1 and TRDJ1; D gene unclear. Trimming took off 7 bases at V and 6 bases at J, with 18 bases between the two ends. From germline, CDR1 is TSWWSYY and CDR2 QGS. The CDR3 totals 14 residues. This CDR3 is CALEALPGGHKLIF. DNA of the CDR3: TGTGCTCTTGAGGCCTTACCCGGAGGGCATAAACTCATCTTT.

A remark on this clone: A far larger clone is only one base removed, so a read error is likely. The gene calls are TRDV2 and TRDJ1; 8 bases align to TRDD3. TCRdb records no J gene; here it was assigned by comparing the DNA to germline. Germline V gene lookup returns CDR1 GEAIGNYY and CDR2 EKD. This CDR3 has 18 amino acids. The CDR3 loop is CACDTVGTGGKYTDKLIF. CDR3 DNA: TGTGCCTGTGACACCGTAGGGACTGGGGGCAAGTACACCGACAAACTCATCTTT.